What follows is one T cell receptor beta chain and its context. Sequencing was performed with immunoSEQ multiplex PCR; in TCRdb, only in-frame clones are kept and a portion is missing. The table records approximately 2.3 million clones, more than 80% of them present only once. This specimen belongs to a study of shared clonotypes between healthy human individuals. Trimming took off 0 bases at V and 2 bases at J, with 15 bases between the two ends. Looked up from germline, CDR1 is SGHRS and CDR2 is YFSETQ. The CDR3 runs to 17 residues. This chain connects TRBV5-1 to TRBJ2-1, with D tentatively TRBD2 (5 bases). The sequenced material came from naive CD4+ T cells from PBMCs. Subset described: CD45RA+ positively selected. This TCR derives from a man aged 18-30 years in good health. Some clones in this sample may be carry-over from other donors' samples. The CDR3 region has the DNA TGCGCCAGCAGCTTGGGGGCGGGTAGCTTCACCTACAATGAGCAGTTCTTC. Its protein is CASSLGAGSFTYNEQFF.